This T cell receptor beta chain was obtained from a study of shared clonotypes between healthy human individuals. The wider study: The study used three CD4 naive, three CD4 memory, two CD8 naive and one CD8 memory plate per donor.

Using immunoSEQ multiplex PCR, the repertoire was profiled, and TCRdb retains in-frame clones only, with some absent. The table includes around 2,000,000 clones, approximately 94% detected once. CD8 cells classed as naive were CD45RO-negative and positively selected for CCR7, excluding terminally differentiated effector memory CD45RA+ cells. All the donors were Caucasian adults who lived in Nashville, Tennessee. In its sample, this clone was seen once. The sample comprised naive CD8+ T cells from PBMCs. This clonotype was obtained from a man between 18 and 29 years old in good health. Some clones in this sample may be carry-over from other donors' samples.

In DNA, the CDR3 is TGCGCCAGCAGCCAAGAAATCACTAGCGGACTGGATACGCAGTATTTT. Residues: CASSQEITSGLDTQYF. V usage is TRBV4-1 and J usage is TRBJ2-3, with 8 positions matching TRBD2. The CDR3 has 16 amino acids. The V and J ends lost 0 bases and 6 bases, in that order; junction bases with no gene match: 8. The germline gives CDR1 MGHRA, CDR2 YSYEKL.